The clone carrying this T cell receptor beta chain was detected many times. Its antigen is not identified. The sample comes from a study of T cell repertoires in cytomegalovirus infection. Study information: HLA-C-restricted CMV epitopes, recently identified, and well-studied HLA-B-restricted ones were used by the study. Signatures in public TCR beta sequences pointed to both CMV infection and matching HLA type. Findings of the study overall: CMV-specific TCR beta clonotypes restricted by HLA-C were the ones dominating the ex vivo response. CMV carriers with the relevant HLA were identified by cumulative public TCR beta family frequency.

Each CDR3 protein gets one entry after TCRdb re-called the reads with MiXCR. Of around 770,000 distinct CDR3 sequences detected, about 27% appear once; the ten largest clones hold around 12%. With 4 bases clipped from V and 9 bases from J, the junction kept 10 bases outside the gene matches. The germline gives CDR1 SGHNT, CDR2 YENEEA. CDR3 length equals 16 residues. The chain joins TRBV11-3 to TRBJ2-1; TRBD1 matches 12 bases. The sequencing here drew on cultured CD8+ T cells from PBMCs, taken from culture after CMV antigen stimulation. This sequence originates from a human donor in good health (CMV status not recorded). Some clones in this sample may be carry-over from other donors' samples. As DNA, the CDR3 is TGTGCCAGCAGCTCGGATACGGGACAGGGGGCAGGTGAGCAGTTCTTC. Its translation is CASSSDTGQGAGEQFF.